Each of the 8 T cell receptor beta chains below was sequenced from the same sample in a study of blood T cell repertoires in COVID-19. Sequenced by immunoSEQ multiplex PCR; TCRdb stores in-frame clones only, minus some. The table has approximately 440,000 clones, about 90% seen once; the top ten hold about 0.7%. The sample comprised PBMCs or T cells enriched from blood (not recorded which). The receptors shown here come from a woman younger than 30 who had recovered from COVID-19.

This chain connects TRBV4-1 to TRBJ2-7; 11 nucleotides align to TRBD1. V shed 4 bases and J 3 bases; nucleotides not matched to a gene: 5. The CDR3 consists of 15 residues. Germline values: CDR1 MGHRA, CDR2 YSYEKL. The CDR3 spells CASSLGQGAIYEQYF. The CDR3 DNA follows: TGCGCCAGCAGCCTCGGACAGGGGGCTATCTACGAGCAGTACTTC.

This chain joins TRBV11-2 and TRBJ2-1, with D perhaps matching TRBD1 (5 bases). Trimming removed 5 bases at V and 9 bases at J, with 14 bases between. Germline CDR1 is SGHAT and CDR2 is FQNNGV. The length of the CDR3 is 13 residues. CDR3 residues: CASSQGAVGEQFF. The CDR3 DNA reads as TGTGCCAGCAGCCAGGGCGCTGTCGGTGAGCAGTTCTTC.

The CDR3 loop is CASSFYGNGYTF. The CDR3 DNA sequence: TGTGCCAGCAGCTTCTATGGTAATGGCTACACCTTC. V is TRBV5-4 and J is TRBJ1-2, with D uncertain. Germline lookup yields CDR1 SGHNT and CDR2 YYREEE (reference sequence). Trimming left V 2 bases short and J 6 bases short, with 8 bases between. This CDR3 is 12 amino acids long.

This chain links TRBV5-4 with TRBJ2-2, with D perhaps matching TRBD2 (6 bases). In germline, CDR1 is SGHNT, CDR2 YYREEE (reference sequence). This CDR3 has 15 residues. The V gene lost 0 bases and the J gene lost 7 bases, with 13 bases spanning the gap. In DNA, the CDR3 is TGTGCCAGCAGCTTGGCCTCGGGGGAGAACGGGGAGCTGTTTTTT. Amino acid sequence: CASSLASGENGELFF.

This chain joins TRBV10-3 and TRBJ1-2; possibly TRBD1 for D (6 bases). From germline, CDR1 is ENHRY and CDR2 SYGVKD. CDR3 length: 13 residues. Trimming pared 6 bases from V and 7 bases from J, leaving 15 bases between. The CDR3 protein is CAISQQGIVGYTF. CDR3 nucleotide sequence: TGTGCCATCAGCCAACAGGGAATAGTTGGCTACACCTTC.

This clone has a single count. The rearrangement joins TRBV7-9 to TRBJ1-4; 9 bases align to TRBD1. CDR3 length: 14 residues. Germline values: CDR1 SEHNR, CDR2 FQNEAQ (reference sequence). V was clipped by 5 bases and J by 8 bases; unmatched bases: 6. CDR3 in DNA: TGTGCCAGCAGCCCAACAGGGGGCAGAGAAAAACTGTTTTTT. Translating it yields CASSPTGGREKLFF.

The V call is TRBV7-9, the J call TRBJ2-7; D is ambiguous. The CDR3 length is 12 residues. Trimming took 5 bases from V and 4 from J, leaving 9 bases between them. From germline, CDR1 is SEHNR and CDR2 FQNEAQ (reference sequence). This chain's CDR3 is CASSPTPYEQYF. CDR3 bases: TGTGCCAGCAGCCCTACCCCGTACGAGCAGTACTTC.

The chain is built from TRBV19 and TRBJ1-5, with D possibly matching TRBD1 (6 bases). The V gene's germline CDR1 is LNHDA and CDR2 SQIVND (reference sequence). The CDR3 loop spans 16 amino acids. V lost 7 bases, J lost 3 bases, and 19 bases lay in between. The CDR3 loop reads CASTPQVDSLNQPQHF. The CDR3 coding sequence is TGTGCCAGTACCCCTCAGGTGGACAGCCTCAATCAGCCCCAGCATTTT.